Listed below are T cell receptor beta chains from one sample, sequenced in a study of blood T cell repertoires in COVID-19. Using immunoSEQ multiplex PCR, the repertoire was profiled, and TCRdb retains in-frame clones only, with some absent. Of roughly 87,000 clones listed, nearly 90% were seen once; the top ten hold approximately 5.2%. Sequencing was performed on peripheral blood. The receptor source for this set is a woman of 80 years or more with active COVID-19. CDR3s include the opening cysteine and the closing phenylalanine or tryptophan. Fields, in order: J gene, clone size, V gene, D gene, CDR3 protein, CDR3 DNA. The D gene is left open where the match is weak. Expanded clones are given a class, and other clones once, few, many or no size at all.

j_call: TRBJ2-7
clone_size: -
v_call: TRBV3-1/TRBV3-2
d_call: -
cdr3_aa: CASSHLASYEQYF
cdr3_nt: TGTGCCAGCAGCCACCTGGCTTCCTACGAGCAGTACTTC

j_call: TRBJ2-3
clone_size: -
v_call: TRBV5-1
d_call: -
cdr3_aa: CASRQGTLDTQYF
cdr3_nt: TGCGCCAGCAGACAGGGGACTCTAGATACGCAGTATTTT

j_call: TRBJ1-3
clone_size: few
v_call: TRBV30
d_call: -
cdr3_aa: CAWSPPRGTGNTIYF
cdr3_nt: TGTGCCTGGAGTCCCCCACGGGGAACTGGAAACACCATATATTTT

j_call: TRBJ2-3
clone_size: -
v_call: TRBV2
d_call: -
cdr3_aa: CASNHRARTDTQYF
cdr3_nt: TGTGCCAGCAATCACAGGGCGCGGACAGATACGCAGTATTTT

j_call: TRBJ2-7
clone_size: few
v_call: TRBV10-3
d_call: TRBD2
cdr3_aa: CAISDGLGSIYEQYF
cdr3_nt: TGTGCCATCAGTGACGGACTAGGCTCTATCTACGAGCAGTACTTC

j_call: TRBJ2-5
clone_size: -
v_call: TRBV15
d_call: TRBD2
cdr3_aa: CATSSRGPSGWGETQYF
cdr3_nt: TGTGCCACCAGCTCCAGAGGGCCTAGCGGATGGGGAGAGACCCAGTACTTC

j_call: TRBJ2-7
clone_size: -
v_call: TRBV29-1
d_call: TRBD2
cdr3_aa: CSVEPRSGSYEQYF
cdr3_nt: TGCAGCGTTGAACCCCGAAGCGGGAGTTACGAGCAGTACTTC

j_call: TRBJ2-7
clone_size: -
v_call: TRBV27
d_call: -
cdr3_aa: CASSSPRGFSYEQYF
cdr3_nt: TGTGCCAGCAGTTCCCCTAGGGGGTTCTCCTACGAGCAGTACTTC

j_call: TRBJ2-7
clone_size: -
v_call: TRBV19
d_call: -
cdr3_aa: CASKETASYEQYF
cdr3_nt: TGTGCCAGTAAAGAGACAGCTTCCTACGAGCAGTACTTC

j_call: TRBJ2-1
clone_size: -
v_call: TRBV4-3
d_call: -
cdr3_aa: CASSPRRSSYNEQFF
cdr3_nt: TGCGCCAGCAGCCCCAGGAGGAGCTCCTACAATGAGCAGTTCTTC

j_call: TRBJ2-2
clone_size: -
v_call: TRBV24-1
d_call: TRBD2
cdr3_aa: CATTGTSGTGELFF
cdr3_nt: TGTGCCACCACCGGGACTAGCGGCACCGGGGAGCTGTTTTTT

j_call: TRBJ2-5
clone_size: -
v_call: TRBV7-2
d_call: TRBD2
cdr3_aa: CASRSNGLVGETQYF
cdr3_nt: TGTGCCAGCAGGTCAAACGGACTAGTTGGGGAGACCCAGTACTTC

j_call: TRBJ2-1
clone_size: -
v_call: TRBV28
d_call: TRBD2
cdr3_aa: CASSLGVVGLAGGSSYNEQFF
cdr3_nt: TGTGCCAGCAGTTTGGGGGTGGTTGGGCTAGCGGGAGGATCCTCCTACAATGAGCAGTTCTTC

j_call: TRBJ2-7
clone_size: once
v_call: TRBV7-2
d_call: TRBD1
cdr3_aa: CASSLTTGGAYEQYF
cdr3_nt: TGTGCCAGCAGCTTAACAACAGGGGGAGCCTACGAGCAGTACTTC

j_call: TRBJ1-1
clone_size: -
v_call: TRBV29-1
d_call: -
cdr3_aa: CSAGERAEAFF
cdr3_nt: TGCAGCGCTGGGGAGAGGGCTGAAGCTTTCTTT